The clone carrying this TCR beta chain was counted ten times or more. TCRdb fed the multiplex PCR reads into MiXCR, producing one record per CDR3 protein. The sample includes tens of thousands of distinct CDR3 sequences, approximately 20% seen only once; the top ten take about 2.2%. The ends lost 3 bases at V and 5 bases at J; junction bases unmatched: 9. This CDR3 comprises 15 residues. CDR1 and CDR2 (germline): LGHNA, YSLEER. The lymph nodes were axillary draining lymph nodes from breast cancer patients. The data originate from a study of breast tumors, draining lymph nodes, adjacent tissues. The chain joins TRBV4-3 to TRBJ1-2, with TRBD1 identical over 7 bases. The sequence was obtained from a female donor with breast cancer. Some clones in this sample may be carry-over from other donors' samples. Sequenced material: axillary lymph node tissue. The CDR3 DNA is TGCGCCAGCAGCCAGCGAACAGGGGCGGGGTATGGCTACACCTTC. Translating it yields CASSQRTGAGYGYTF.